The rows below give T cell receptor beta chains drawn from one sample of a study of neurological immune-mediated disorders. TCRdb re-derived calls from the 5' RACE reads in MiXCR, one entry per CDR3 protein. The sample consists of around 94,000 distinct CDR3 sequences, 3.5% of them appearing once. Sequenced: PBMCs. The receptors come from a woman between 18 and 29 years old with multiple sclerosis. CDR3s leave out the opening cysteine and the closing phenylalanine or tryptophan.

v_call	j_call	cdr3_aa
TRBV7-3	TRBJ2-1	ASSLNPKVNEQF
TRBV6-5	TRBJ2-1	ASSYGTGGGNEQF
TRBV5-5	TRBJ2-2	ASSLSPKTGVNTGELF
TRBV12-3/TRBV12-4	TRBJ2-2	ASSSGLVGELF
TRBV6-2/TRBV6-3	TRBJ2-7	ARQGSSYEQY
TRBV12-3/TRBV12-4	TRBJ1-2	ASSLGTANYGYT
TRBV10-3	TRBJ2-2	AISKTSGRNPNTGELF
TRBV20-1	TRBJ1-1	SAVRDSEGSTEAF
TRBV18	TRBJ1-4	ASSPYQEATNEKLF
TRBV2	TRBJ2-2	ASMKEDANTGELF